This T cell receptor gamma chain was recorded in a study of γδ T cells in repeated Plasmodium falciparum infection. Study information: Four controlled malaria infections with P. falciparum NF54 spanned around 91 weeks.

Germline V lookup: CDR1 EGSTGY, CDR2 YDSYTSSV. The junction had 6 bases not matched to a gene; V was cut back by 5 bases and J by 5 bases. The CDR3 extends over 12 amino acids. Ten or more counts support this clone. TRG and TRD sequences were obtained from every sorted gammadelta sample. TCRdb reanalyzed the multiplex PCR reads using CATT. The table lists 30,000 or so gamma-chain clones, about 1.5% of them singletons. Vgamma9/Vdelta2+ and Vdelta2-negative gammadelta T cells were flow-sorted from PBMC for bulk sequencing. The receptor comes from a pool of human donors (malaria-infected and uninfected, not separated). The sample consisted of gamma-delta T cells from blood. The chain joins TRGV4 to TRGJ1 or TRGJ2. The chain's CDR3 is CATWAHHYKKLF. The CDR3 DNA reads as TGTGCCACCTGGGCCCACCATTATAAGAAACTCTTT.